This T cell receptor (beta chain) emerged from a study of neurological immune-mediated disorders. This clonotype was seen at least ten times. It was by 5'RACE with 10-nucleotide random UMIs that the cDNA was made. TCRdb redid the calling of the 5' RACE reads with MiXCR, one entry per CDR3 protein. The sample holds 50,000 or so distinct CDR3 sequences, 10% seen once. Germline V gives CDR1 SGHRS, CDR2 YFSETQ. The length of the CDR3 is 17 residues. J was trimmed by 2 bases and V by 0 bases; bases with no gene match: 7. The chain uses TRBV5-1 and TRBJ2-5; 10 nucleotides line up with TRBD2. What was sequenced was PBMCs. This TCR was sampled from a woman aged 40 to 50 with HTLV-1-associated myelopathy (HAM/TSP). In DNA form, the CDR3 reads TGCGCCAGCAGCTTGGCTGGCGGACTAGCGGAGCAAGAGACCCAGTACTTC. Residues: CASSLAGGLAEQETQYF.